Below, 10 T cell receptor beta chains from the same sample are listed, as sequenced in a study of beta chain features in type 1 diabetes. Study observations and caveats: Researchers report that Type 1 diabetes patients had moderately but significantly shorter TCRB CDR3s across all four CD4+ subsets.

Reverse transcribing all isolated RNA meant expressed TCRB transcripts were sequenced. The assay was immunoSEQ multiplex PCR, and TCRdb's table has in-frame clones only and misses some. The sample lists 280,000 or so clones, about 15% seen once, with 0.015% to 0.017% in the top ten. Their target antigens are unknown. Material for sequencing was naive CD4+ T cells from blood. The receptors stem from a man between 18 and 29 years old with type 1 diabetes.

This clone was observed a few times. The rearrangement links TRBV9 to TRBJ2-5; TRBD1 aligns across 10 bases. V was clipped by 3 bases and J by 5 bases; unmatched bases: 10. Germline V gene sequence: CDR1 SGDLS, CDR2 YYNGEE. This CDR3 comprises 16 residues. The CDR3 here is CASSADRGSVRETQYF. CDR3 nucleotide sequence: TGTGCCAGCAGCGCGGACAGGGGGTCCGTGCGGGAGACCCAGTACTTC. Drawing the rest from reference TRBV9 and TRBJ2-5, the complete variable domain is DSGVTQTPKHLITATGQRVTLRCSPRSGDLSVYWYQQSLDQGLQFLIQYYNGEERAKGNILERFSAQQFPDLHSELNLSSLELGDSALYFCASSADRGSVRETQYFGPGTRLLVL.

This rearrangement joins TRBV29-1 to TRBJ1-2; TRBD1 matches at 10 bases. Germline CDR1 SQVTM, CDR2 ANQGSEA. The CDR3 is 16 amino acids. V lost 8 bases, J lost 6 bases, and 18 bases stayed unmatched. This chain's CDR3 is CSTIPRHGQGGDGYTF. Here the CDR3 DNA reads TGCAGCACGATCCCAAGGCATGGACAGGGGGGAGATGGCTACACCTTC.

This clone was counted between two and nine times. The same CDR3 arises from other DNA sequences in this sample as well. CDR3 loop: CASSGQANTEAFF. The CDR3 DNA reads as TGTGCCAGTTCCGGACAGGCGAACACTGAAGCTTTCTTT. The chain combines TRBV28 with TRBJ1-1, with TRBD1 matching 7 bases. CDR1 and CDR2 from the germline V gene are MDHEN and SYDVKM. V was pared by 9 bases and J by 1 base, with 5 bases of the junction left unmatched. The CDR3 consists of 13 residues.

This clone was detected only once. This chain connects TRBV14 to TRBJ2-2, with TRBD1 matching 10 bases. Germline V lookup: CDR1 SGHDN, CDR2 FVKESK. CDR3 size: 16 residues. V lost 4 bases to trimming and J lost 2 bases; unmatched junction nucleotides: 4. CDR3 DNA sequence: TGTGCCAGCAGCCGGACAGGGGGATTTAACACCGGGGAGCTGTTTTTT. It translates to CASSRTGGFNTGELFF.

This chain uses TRBV28 with TRBJ2-3; D not resolved. V shed 5 bases and J shed 3 bases, with 15 bases lying between them. This CDR3 has 15 residues. Germline CDR1 and CDR2: MDHEN and SYDVKM. CDR3 sequence reads: CASSRSTLRTDTQYF. Written as DNA, the CDR3 is TGTGCCAGCAGTCGTAGTACCTTGCGGACAGATACGCAGTATTTT.

In its sample, this clone was seen a few times. In DNA form, the CDR3 reads TGTGCCAGCAGCTTGGGAGGGCAGGTCATGAACACTGAAGCTTTCTTT. Translation: CASSLGGQVMNTEAFF. The rearrangement links TRBV5-4 to TRBJ1-1; D is unresolved. This CDR3 region has 16 residues. Germline CDR1 and CDR2: SGHNT and YYREEE (reference sequence). The V end was cut by 0 bases, the J end by 0 bases, with 12 bases between.

This clone was detected only a few times. The chain joins TRBV15 to TRBJ2-5, with D maybe TRBD2 (6 bases). V lost 1 base, J lost 5 bases, and 11 bases lay in between. The CDR3 sequence is 14 residues long. The germline CDR1 and CDR2 sequences are LNHNV and YYDKDF (reference sequence). The chain's CDR3 is CATSRANGGETQYF. The CDR3 DNA follows: TGTGCCACCAGCAGAGCGAACGGAGGGGAGACCCAGTACTTC.

The V and J genes are TRBV30 and TRBJ2-2; D unresolved. Trimming took 2 bases from V and 1 from J, leaving 8 bases between them. CDR3 length: 14 residues. In germline, CDR1 is GTSNPN, CDR2 SVGIG (reference sequence). CDR3: CAWSQYQNTGELFF. CDR3 nucleotides: TGTGCCTGGAGTCAGTATCAGAACACCGGGGAGCTGTTTTTT.

This clone was seen more than once but under ten times. The CDR3 loop reads CSASAGGDSNQPQHF. The CDR3 bases are TGCAGCGCATCTGCCGGGGGGGATAGCAATCAGCCCCAGCATTTT. J is TRBJ1-5 and V is TRBV29-1; TRBD1 might be the D (5 bases). The germline V gene encodes CDR1 SQVTM and CDR2 ANQGSEA. The CDR3 is made up of 15 amino acids. The ends were cut back, 7 bases at V and 0 bases at J, with 16 bases in the middle.

This clone was counted only a few times. The genes are TRBV5-1 and TRBJ1-1, with D unresolved. The V end lost 7 bases, the J end lost 0 bases, and 16 bases lay between the germline ends. This CDR3 comprises 15 residues. CDR1 and CDR2 from the germline V gene are SGHRS and YFSETQ. The CDR3 loop reads CASYPGQLMNTEAFF. In DNA form, the CDR3 reads TGCGCCAGCTATCCTGGGCAACTTATGAACACTGAAGCTTTCTTT.